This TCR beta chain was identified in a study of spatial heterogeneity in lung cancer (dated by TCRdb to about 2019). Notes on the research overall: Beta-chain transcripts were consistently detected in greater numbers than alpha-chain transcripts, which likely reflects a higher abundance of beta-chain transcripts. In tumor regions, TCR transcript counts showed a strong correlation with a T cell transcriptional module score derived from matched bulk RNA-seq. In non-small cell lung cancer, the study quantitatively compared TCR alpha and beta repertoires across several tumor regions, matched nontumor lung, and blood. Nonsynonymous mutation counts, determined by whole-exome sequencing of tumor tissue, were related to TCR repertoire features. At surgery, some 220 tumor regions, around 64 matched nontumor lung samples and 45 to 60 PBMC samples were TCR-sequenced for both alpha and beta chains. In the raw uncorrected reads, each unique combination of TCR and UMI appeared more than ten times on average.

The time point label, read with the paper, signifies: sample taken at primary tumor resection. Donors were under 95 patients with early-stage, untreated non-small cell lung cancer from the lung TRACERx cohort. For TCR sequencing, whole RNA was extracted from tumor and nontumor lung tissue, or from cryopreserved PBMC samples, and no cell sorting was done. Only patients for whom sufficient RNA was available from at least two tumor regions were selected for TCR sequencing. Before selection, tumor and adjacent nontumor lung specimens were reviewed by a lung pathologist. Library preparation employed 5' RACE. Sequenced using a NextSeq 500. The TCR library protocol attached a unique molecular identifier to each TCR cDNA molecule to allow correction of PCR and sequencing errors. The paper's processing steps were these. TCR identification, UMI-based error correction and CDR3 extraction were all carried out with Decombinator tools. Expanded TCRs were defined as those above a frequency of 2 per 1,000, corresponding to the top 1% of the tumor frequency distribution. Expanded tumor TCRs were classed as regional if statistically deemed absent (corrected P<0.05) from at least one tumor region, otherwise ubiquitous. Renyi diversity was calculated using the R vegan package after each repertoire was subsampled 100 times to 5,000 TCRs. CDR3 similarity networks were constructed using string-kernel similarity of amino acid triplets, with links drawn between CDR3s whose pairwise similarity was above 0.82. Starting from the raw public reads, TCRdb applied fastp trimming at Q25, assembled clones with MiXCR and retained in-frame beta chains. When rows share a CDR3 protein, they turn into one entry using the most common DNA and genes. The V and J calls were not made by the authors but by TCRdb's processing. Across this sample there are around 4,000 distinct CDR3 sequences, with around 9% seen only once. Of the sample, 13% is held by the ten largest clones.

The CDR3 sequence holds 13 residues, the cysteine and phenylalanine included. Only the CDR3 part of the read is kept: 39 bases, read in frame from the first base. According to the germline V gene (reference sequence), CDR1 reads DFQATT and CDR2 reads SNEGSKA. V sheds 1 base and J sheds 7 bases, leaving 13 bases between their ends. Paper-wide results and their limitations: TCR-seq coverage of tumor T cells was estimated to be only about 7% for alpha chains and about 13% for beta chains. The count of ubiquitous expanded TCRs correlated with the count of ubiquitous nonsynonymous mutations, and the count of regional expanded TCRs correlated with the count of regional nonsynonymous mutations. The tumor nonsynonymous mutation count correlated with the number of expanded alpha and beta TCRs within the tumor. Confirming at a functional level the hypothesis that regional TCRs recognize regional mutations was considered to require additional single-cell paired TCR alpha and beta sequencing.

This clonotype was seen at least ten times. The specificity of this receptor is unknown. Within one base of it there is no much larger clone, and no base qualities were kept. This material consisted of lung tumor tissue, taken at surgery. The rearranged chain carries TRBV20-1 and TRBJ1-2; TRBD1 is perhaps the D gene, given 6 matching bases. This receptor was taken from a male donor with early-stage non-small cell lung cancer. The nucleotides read TGCAGTGCTAGAGTTGGGGGCTTACGTGGCTACACCTTC. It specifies CSARVGGLRGYTF.